The rows below give T cell receptor beta chains drawn from one sample of a study of early T cells in non-severe SARS-CoV-2 infection. TCRdb reprocessed the 5' RACE reads with MiXCR, giving one entry per CDR3 protein. The table includes around 34,000 distinct CDR3 sequences, 4.6% detected once. What was sequenced was whole blood. Receptors originate from an adult who was a healthcare worker with PCR-confirmed SARS-CoV-2 infection or an uninfected control (not recorded which). CDR3s include the opening cysteine and the closing phenylalanine or tryptophan. A D gene is named only where the DNA matches it firmly. Rows may omit the clone size; those that give it use once, few, many or a size class.

J gene	V gene	D gene	clone size	CDR3 DNA	CDR3 protein
TRBJ1-1	TRBV2	TRBD1	many	TGTGCCAGCAGGGGACAGGGTGACACTGAAGCTTTCTTT	CASRGQGDTEAFF
TRBJ2-5	TRBV2	.	many	TGTGCCAGCAGCCTAGATGAAGAGACCCAGTACTTC	CASSLDEETQYF
TRBJ1-6	TRBV18	TRBD1	.	TGTGCCAGCTCCCCAGGGACAGGGGGCAATTCACCCCTCCACTTT	CASSPGTGGNSPLHF
TRBJ2-5	TRBV7-8	.	many	TGTGCCAGCAGCTTAGAATATAGCTTTCAAGAGACCCAGTACTTC	CASSLEYSFQETQYF
TRBJ1-1	TRBV19	.	many	TGTGCCAGTAGTAGAGGGTATATGAACACTGAAGCTTTCTTT	CASSRGYMNTEAFF
TRBJ2-1	TRBV18	TRBD1	many	TGTGCCAGCCTGGAGGGACAGGGACGCAATGAGCAGTTCTTC	CASLEGQGRNEQFF
TRBJ1-1	TRBV12-3/TRBV12-4	TRBD1	many	TGTGCCAGCAGTATGGGACAGGGGTCTGAAGCTTTCTTT	CASSMGQGSEAFF
TRBJ2-5	TRBV5-4	TRBD1	many	TGTGCCAGCAAGAATCCGGGACAGGGGGTTCAAGAGACCCAGTACTTC	CASKNPGQGVQETQYF
TRBJ2-6	TRBV5-4	.	.	TGTGCCAGCAGCCCACCGGGGGAAACTGGGGCCAACGTCCTGACTTTC	CASSPPGETGANVLTF
TRBJ2-3	TRBV3-1	.	many	TGTGCCAGCAGCCAAGATCTGGCGGGCAGCCGAGGGTCAGATACGCAGTATTTT	CASSQDLAGSRGSDTQYF
TRBJ1-1	TRBV3-1	.	few	TGTGCCAGCAGCCAAGTGGCGACCCCGAACACTGAAGCTTTCTTT	CASSQVATPNTEAFF
TRBJ1-2	TRBV12-3/TRBV12-4	TRBD1	many	TGTGCCAGCGGACCGGACAGGAGTAACTATGGCTACACCTTC	CASGPDRSNYGYTF